This TCR beta chain was captured in a study of blood T cells in healthy people across ages. Study-wide results and caveats: A roughly linear age-dependent decrease characterized TCR beta diversity per million T cells.

Turning to this clonotype: Its antigen is as yet unknown. The junction shows a germline mismatch at one end, possibly a read error.

Primers used in a second PCR of roughly 6 to 12 cycles were a sample-barcoded 5' primer and a J-beta primer mix. A template-switch adaptor that had 12 random nucleotides put a tag on each cDNA molecule. TCRdb processed the 5' RACE reads anew with MiXCR; each CDR3 protein has one entry. The sample lists about 1.6 million distinct CDR3 sequences, roughly 32% seen once, with about 11% in the top ten. CDR3 length: 14 residues. CDR1 and CDR2 from the germline V gene are SGHRS and YFSETQ. The TCR comes from a woman younger than 45 in good health. The sequenced sample was blood. The J gene is TRBJ1-1, the V gene TRBV5-1; D is ambiguous. The CDR3 nucleotides are TGCGCCAGCAGCCCCGGTTGGGGAATCACTGGAGCTTTCTTT. Translated: CASSPGWGITGAFF.